The entry that follows covers one TCR beta chain sequence. Its antigen is undetermined. Germline V gene lookup returns CDR1 SGHRS and CDR2 YFSETQ. The length of the CDR3 is 14 residues. This record belongs to a study of cytomegalovirus exposure and HLA in healthy donors. Study-wide points: A previous analysis found most TCR beta V segments productive roughly 87% or roughly 30% of the time.

The PCR made use of 60 Vbeta and 13 Jbeta primers. Data came from immunoSEQ multiplex PCR; TCRdb stores just in-frame clones and leaves some out. The table lists around 160,000 clones, about 70% of them singletons. The TCR comes from a woman aged 40 to 50 in good health and CMV-seropositive. The sequenced sample was PBMCs. The J gene is TRBJ2-5, the V gene TRBV5-1; perhaps TRBD2 as D (5 bases). The closer fit of TRBJ2-7 to the DNA end suggests the J call may be wrong. Here the CDR3 reads CASSLGGYSYEQYF. The CDR3 nucleotides are TGCGCCAGCAGCTTGGGCGGGTACTCCTACGAGCAGTACTTC.